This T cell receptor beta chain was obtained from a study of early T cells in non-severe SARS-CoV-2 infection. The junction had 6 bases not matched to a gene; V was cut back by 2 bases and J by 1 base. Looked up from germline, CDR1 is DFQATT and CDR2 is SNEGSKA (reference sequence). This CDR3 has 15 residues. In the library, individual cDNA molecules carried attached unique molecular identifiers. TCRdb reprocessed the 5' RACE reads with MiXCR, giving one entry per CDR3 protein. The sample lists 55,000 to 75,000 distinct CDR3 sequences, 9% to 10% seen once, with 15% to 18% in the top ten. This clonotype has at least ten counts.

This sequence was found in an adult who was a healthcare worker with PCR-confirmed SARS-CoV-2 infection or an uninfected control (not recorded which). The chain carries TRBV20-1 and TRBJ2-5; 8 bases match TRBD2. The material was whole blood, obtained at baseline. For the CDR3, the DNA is TGCAGTGCTAGAATCTCTAGCGGGTTCCAAGAGACCCAGTACTTC. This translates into CSARISSGFQETQYF.